This T cell receptor (beta chain) was found in a study of T cells in Graves' hyperthyroidism and ophthalmopathy. Study results and limitations: Ophthalmopathy was told apart from stable hyperthyroidism by a 13 V-J model.

Disease duration was under 3 months in the ophthalmopathy patients, who also had a Clinical Activity Score of at least 3 and a NOSPECS grade of at least 4. To note about this clonotype: Its antigen is undetermined.

Researchers amplified the TCR beta CDR3 regions from RNA transcripts. First-round RT-PCR of the TCR CDR3 relied on the HTBI primer set. TCRdb reanalysed the multiplex PCR reads using MiXCR and keeps one entry per CDR3 protein. The sample includes approximately 570,000 distinct CDR3 sequences, nearly 20% of them seen just once. The CDR3 is 16 amino acids. Germline CDR1 is DFQATT and CDR2 is SNEGSKA (reference sequence). V lost 6 bases and J 4 bases, leaving 21 bases between the germline ends. The receptor's source is a man aged 35 to 55 with Graves' ophthalmopathy. This sequence joins TRBV20-1 and TRBJ2-2; tentative D call: TRBD2 (6 bases). The sequenced sample consisted of blood. This CDR3 reads CSAGKGGRVGTGELFF. For the CDR3, the DNA is TGCAGTGCAGGCAAAGGAGGGCGCGTTGGCACCGGGGAGCTGTTTTTT.